This T cell receptor (beta chain) derives from a study of cytomegalovirus exposure and HLA in healthy donors. Study-wide background: Within an early data release were tens of millions of unique TCRs drawn from HLA-typed donors.

This CDR3 region has 14 residues. CDR1 and CDR2 from the germline V gene are ENHRY and SYGVKD. V was shortened by 3 bases and J by 4 bases, with 11 bases between the two germline ends. Points from the study as a whole: In a later analysis, common viral pathogens appeared linked to several of the most significant clusters. Information on immune exposure was restricted to one variable (CMV serostatus).

The PCR had 60 Vbeta and 13 Jbeta primers. Profiled with immunoSEQ multiplex PCR; TCRdb holds only in-frame clones, not every one. The sample includes about 180,000 clones, around 80% of them seen just once. Concerning this clone: As yet, its antigen is unknown.

The specimen was PBMCs. This chain connects TRBV10-3 to TRBJ2-3; the D gene is possibly TRBD2 (6 bases). The clonotype comes from a girl under 18 in good health and CMV-seropositive. CDR3 DNA: TGTGCCATCAGTGACTTTAGGGACTCAGATACGCAGTATTTT. This translates into CAISDFRDSDTQYF.